The 21 T cell receptor beta chains below come from one sample, sequenced in a study of molecular identifiers for immune sequencing clone quantification. Using its own MiXCR run on the PCR reads, TCRdb lists one record per CDR3 protein. In the table there are thousands of distinct CDR3 sequences, approximately 15% of which are singletons. The sample was naive CD8+ T cells from blood, with Jurkat cell RNA spiked in. Subset reported: FACS-sorted CD8+CD4-CCR7+CD45RA+ naive T cells. The receptors were gathered from a human donor in good health. Some libraries in this study had Jurkat cell RNA spiked in.

With regard to this clonotype: A read error may be the cause here, since a much bigger clone is one base away. The chain combines TRBV12-3 or TRBV12-4 with TRBJ2-1, with TRBD2 matching over 7 bases. The CDR3 is 16 amino acids. Trimming took 6 bases from V and 2 from J; bases not matched to a gene: 10. CDR3 in amino acids: CASRTVLADPYNEQFF. For the CDR3, the DNA is TGTGCCAGCAGGACCGTGCTAGCGGACCCCTACAATGAGCAGTTCTTC.

This clonotype is medium-sized by share. The chain combines TRBV11-2 with TRBJ1-1, with D possibly matching TRBD1 (6 bases). Looked up from germline, CDR1 is SGHAT and CDR2 is FQNNGV. V was shortened by 5 bases and J by 5 bases, with 15 bases between the two germline ends. This CDR3 region has 14 residues. The CDR3 sequence: CASSPLGGRTEAFF. CDR3 DNA: TGTGCCAGCAGCCCGCTAGGGGGAAGAACTGAAGCTTTCTTT.

By sample fraction, this clonotype is medium-sized. As DNA, the CDR3 is TGTGCCAGCAGCGGTACAGGGGGCCCTTTCGATGAGCAGTTCTTC. Translation: CASSGTGGPFDEQFF. The chain carries TRBV27 and TRBJ2-1; 9 bases match TRBD1. Trimming removed 6 bases from V and 8 bases from J; junction bases left unmatched: 11. Germline lookup yields CDR1 MNHEY and CDR2 SMNVEV (reference sequence). The CDR3 extends over 15 amino acids.

By share of the sample, this clonotype is medium-sized. This chain joins TRBV7-9 and TRBJ1-1; D remains ambiguous. Deletions cut 4 bases from V and 1 base from J, with 7 bases between. This CDR3 has 13 amino acids. CDR1 is SEHNR, CDR2 FQNEAQ, per germline (reference sequence). The CDR3 here is CASSYSRNTEAFF. The CDR3, as DNA: TGTGCCAGCAGCTACAGTCGGAACACTGAAGCTTTCTTT.

CDR3 sequence reads: CASSREGSGRGRVDNEQFF. CDR3 bases: TGTGCCAGCAGCCGAGAAGGGTCTGGCAGGGGGCGGGTAGACAATGAGCAGTTCTTC. The chain uses TRBV7-8 and TRBJ2-1, with 8 bases lining up with TRBD1. This CDR3 region has 19 residues. V was pared by 5 bases and J by 5 bases, with 20 bases of the junction left unmatched. The germline gives CDR1 SGHVS, CDR2 FQNEAQ. Filled out from reference TRBV7-8 and TRBJ2-1, the complete variable domain reads GAGVSQSPRYKVAKRGQDVALRCDPISGHVSLFWYQQALGQGPEFLTYFQNEAQLDKSGLPSDRFFAERPEGSVSTLKIQRTQQEDSAVYLCASSREGSGRGRVDNEQFFGPGTRLTVL.

Remarks on this clonotype: Because it lacks the conserved phenylalanine or tryptophan at the end, this CDR3 is likely a read error. The chain's CDR3 is CASSPDGVGRVVTEAFS. The DNA for the CDR3 is TGTGCCAGCAGCCCGGACGGGGTGGGCAGGGTGGTTACCGAAGCTTTCTCT. V gene TRBV5-4 combines with J gene TRBJ1-1, with D possibly TRBD1 on 5 matching bases. This CDR3 comprises 17 residues. V lost 4 bases, J lost 8 bases, and 27 bases lay in between. Germline CDR1 reads SGHNT; CDR2 reads YYREEE (reference sequence).

Within the sample, this clonotype is medium-sized. The CDR3 region is CASSPTTGTYEQYF. The CDR3 bases are TGCGCCAGCAGCCCCACGACAGGAACCTACGAGCAGTACTTC. V usage is TRBV4-3 and J usage is TRBJ2-7, with D maybe TRBD1 (6 bases). V shed 4 bases and J shed 2 bases, with 12 bases lying between them. CDR1 is LGHNA and CDR2 is YSLEER in the germline V gene. The CDR3 is 14 amino acids.

In the case of this clonotype: A much larger clone differs from this one at a single base, so this may be a read error. V and J are TRBV12-3 or TRBV12-4 and TRBJ2-2, with D tentatively TRBD1 or TRBD2 (5 bases each). Trimming removed 6 bases from V and 5 bases from J, with 19 bases in between. This CDR3 is built from 16 residues. The CDR3 coding sequence is TGTGCCAGCAGGACTCACGGGGCCCGAGGAACCGGGGAGCTGTTTTTT. This sequence encodes CASRTHGARGTGELFF.

This clonotype came up a few times. The chain has TRBV7-9 and TRBJ1-5, with 8 positions matching TRBD1. The V and J ends lost 4 bases and 8 bases, in that order; junction bases with no gene match: 7. The CDR3 is 14 residues long. Germline V gene sequence: CDR1 SEHNR, CDR2 FQNEAQ (reference sequence). Here the CDR3 reads CASSSGQGGEPQHF. The CDR3 DNA is TGTGCCAGCAGCTCAGGACAGGGTGGTGAGCCCCAGCATTTT.

This clonotype was seen a handful of times. This chain connects TRBV5-1 to TRBJ2-5; perhaps TRBD1 as D (6 bases). Germline loops: CDR1 SGHRS, CDR2 YFSETQ. This CDR3 is 14 amino acids long. Trimming cost V 1 base and J 3 bases, with 10 bases left between them. CDR3 amino acids: CASSLIPGEETQYF. The CDR3 coding sequence is TGCGCCAGCAGCTTGATTCCAGGGGAAGAGACCCAGTACTTC.

Within the sample, this clonotype is medium-sized. This chain uses TRBV2 with TRBJ2-5; maybe TRBD1 (6 bases). V was clipped by 3 bases and J by 0 bases, with 23 bases between them. From germline, CDR1 is SNHLY and CDR2 FYNNEI. This CDR3 contains 19 residues. CDR3 in DNA: TGTGCCAGCAGTGATTTTTCGTCGGTGGCAGGGGATTACCAAGAGACCCAGTACTTC. Protein product: CASSDFSSVAGDYQETQYF. Based on the CDR3 plus reference TRBV2 and TRBJ2-5, the full variable domain is EPEVTQTPSHQVTQMGQEVILRCVPISNHLYFYWYRQILGQKVEFLVSFYNNEISEKSEIFDDQFSVERPDGSNFTLKIRSTKLEDSAMYFCASSDFSSVAGDYQETQYFGPGTRLLVL.

This clonotype is deemed medium-sized (0.01 to 0.1%). The chain joins TRBV30 to TRBJ2-3, with 8 bases aligning to TRBD1. CDR1 GTSNPN and CDR2 SVGIG come from the germline V gene (reference sequence). The CDR3 covers 13 residues. V trimming: 6 bases; J trimming: 4 bases; junction bases outside the gene matches: 6. The CDR3 here is CACGQGNSDTQYF. The CDR3 DNA reads as TGTGCCTGCGGACAGGGTAACTCAGATACGCAGTATTTT.

This clonotype is labeled as medium-sized. This rearrangement joins TRBV19 to TRBJ1-4; D unclear. The germline gives CDR1 LNHDA, CDR2 SQIVND (reference sequence). The CDR3 has 15 residues. The V end was cut by 7 bases, the J end by 0 bases, with 12 bases between. For the CDR3, the DNA is TGTGCCAGTACCACGGACGGAGCAACTAATGAAAAACTGTTTTTT. Its protein is CASTTDGATNEKLFF.

By share of the sample, this clonotype is medium-sized. The genes are TRBV4-1 and TRBJ1-5, with D unclear. Trimming left V 3 bases short and J 7 bases short, with 10 bases between. This CDR3 spans 13 amino acids. Per the germline V gene, CDR1 is MGHRA and CDR2 is YSYEKL. CDR3 region: CASSQDGVQPQHF. In DNA, the CDR3 is TGCGCCAGCAGCCAGGACGGGGTACAGCCCCAGCATTTT.

The chain carries TRBV27 and TRBJ2-2; no firm D call. Per the germline V gene, CDR1 is MNHEY and CDR2 is SMNVEV (reference sequence). The CDR3 extends over 15 amino acids. Trimming removed 3 bases from V and 5 bases from J, with 13 bases in between. The CDR3 sequence is CASSFLSSRTGELFF. In DNA form, the CDR3 reads TGTGCCAGCAGTTTCTTAAGTAGTCGGACCGGGGAGCTGTTTTTT.

This clonotype is labeled as medium-sized. This rearrangement joins TRBV9 to TRBJ1-1; D unresolved. Trimming pared 0 bases from V and 6 bases from J, leaving 6 bases between. The CDR3 sequence is 12 residues long. The germline CDR1 and CDR2 sequences are SGDLS and YYNGEE. CDR3 in DNA: TGTGCCAGCAGCGTAGACGGGTCTGAAGCTTTCTTT. As protein: CASSVDGSEAFF.

This clonotype counts as medium-sized. The chain couples TRBV20-1 to TRBJ2-7, with D perhaps being TRBD1 or TRBD2 (5 bases each). CDR1 is DFQATT and CDR2 is SNEGSKA in the germline V gene (reference sequence). V was pared by 2 bases and J by 6 bases, with 8 bases between. This CDR3 has 11 residues. The DNA for the CDR3 is TGCAGTGCTAGAAATGGGGGCGAGCAGTACTTC. Amino acid sequence: CSARNGGEQYF.

As for this clonotype: The germline gene is not matched at one end of the junction; a read error may be the cause. The rearrangement links TRBV6-1 to TRBJ2-2; 8 bases are shared with TRBD2. The V gene's germline CDR1 is MNHNS and CDR2 SASEGT. The CDR3 spans 17 residues. CDR3 loop: CASSEAVEREYTGELLF. CDR3 in DNA: TGTGCCAGCAGTGAAGCCGTCGAGCGGGAGTACACCGGGGAGCTGCTTTTT.

This clonotype is medium-sized (0.01 to 0.1%) in the sample. V is TRBV5-1 and J is TRBJ2-5; D may match TRBD1 or TRBD2 (5 bases each). The V end was cut by 4 bases, the J end by 4 bases, with 14 bases between. From germline, CDR1 is SGHRS and CDR2 YFSETQ. This CDR3 is 14 amino acids long. The CDR3: CASSPGFGIETQYF. The DNA for the CDR3 is TGCGCCAGCAGCCCAGGGTTCGGGATAGAGACCCAGTACTTC.

This clonotype ranks as medium-sized. This chain uses TRBV10-3 with TRBJ2-4, with D unclear. V was trimmed by 0 bases and J by 2 bases, leaving 11 bases between them. The germline V gene encodes CDR1 ENHRY and CDR2 SYGVKD. This CDR3 is 16 amino acids long. Written as DNA, the CDR3 is TGTGCCATCAGTGAGTCCGCCCTTAGCCCCAAAAACATTCAGTACTTC. This sequence encodes CAISESALSPKNIQYF.

By sample fraction, this clonotype is large (0.1 to 1%). The chain joins TRBV2 to TRBJ2-7, with D tentatively TRBD2 (5 bases). There are 14 residues in the CDR3. The V and J ends lost 1 base and 3 bases respectively, with 10 bases between them. The germline V gene has CDR1 SNHLY and CDR2 FYNNEI. The CDR3 loop is CASSEVMGDYEQYF. The DNA for the CDR3 is TGTGCCAGCAGTGAAGTGATGGGAGACTACGAGCAGTACTTC.